The rows below give T cell receptor beta chains drawn from one sample of a study of T cell responses to AZD1222 COVID-19 vaccine. Sequenced by immunoSEQ multiplex PCR; TCRdb stores in-frame clones only, minus some. Of 150,000 to 200,000 clones listed, over 80% are singletons. Source: peripheral blood, taken on day 0 of AZD1222 vaccination. The origin of the receptors is an adult in good health. The CDR3 runs from the conserved cysteine through the conserved F or W. D genes are given only for firm matches. Only part of the rows carry a size: once, few, many, or a class if the clone is expanded.

D: NA
V: TRBV21-1
J: TRBJ2-1
size: once
CDR3: CASSKGGGLAGVHMYRSSYNEQFF
DNA: TGTGCCAGCAGCAAAGGGGGGGGACTAGCGGGAGTCCACATGTATCGGTCCTCCTACAATGAGCAGTTCTTC

D: TRBD1
V: TRBV2
J: TRBJ1-4
size: NA
CDR3: CASRTGTANEKLFF
DNA: TGTGCCAGCAGAACCGGGACAGCAAATGAAAAACTGTTTTTT

D: TRBD1
V: TRBV28
J: TRBJ1-2
size: NA
CDR3: CASSAPDRSGGYTF
DNA: TGTGCCAGCAGTGCCCCGGACAGGTCGGGAGGCTACACCTTC

D: NA
V: TRBV6-5
J: TRBJ2-7
size: NA
CDR3: CASRQFYEQYF
DNA: TGTGCCAGCAGACAGTTCTACGAGCAGTACTTC

D: NA
V: TRBV4-1
J: TRBJ2-5
size: NA
CDR3: CASSPGTLYQETQYF
DNA: TGCGCCAGCAGCCCTGGGACACTGTACCAAGAGACCCAGTACTTC

D: TRBD1
V: TRBV5-1
J: TRBJ2-2
size: NA
CDR3: CASSLTGTGNTGELFF
DNA: TGCGCCAGCAGCCTCACCGGGACAGGGAACACCGGGGAGCTGTTTTTT

D: NA
V: TRBV7-8
J: TRBJ1-2
size: NA
CDR3: CASSFLTGTRPNYGYTF
DNA: TGTGCCAGCAGCTTTCTTACAGGGACAAGACCTAACTATGGCTACACCTTC

D: NA
V: TRBV27
J: TRBJ1-2
size: NA
CDR3: CASSPRQRGNYGYTF
DNA: TGTGCCAGCAGCCCCCGACAGAGGGGAAACTATGGCTACACCTTC

D: TRBD1
V: TRBV4-1
J: TRBJ1-2
size: NA
CDR3: CASSQEGDRAYYGYTF
DNA: TGCGCCAGCAGCCAAGAGGGGGACAGGGCGTACTATGGCTACACCTTC

D: TRBD1
V: TRBV18
J: TRBJ1-1
size: NA
CDR3: CASSLETGTVNEAFF
DNA: TGTGCCAGCTCACTCGAGACCGGGACAGTTAACGAAGCTTTCTTT

D: NA
V: TRBV6-6
J: TRBJ2-3
size: NA
CDR3: CASSYVGGGTDTQYF
DNA: TGTGCCAGCAGTTACGTAGGGGGGGGCACAGATACGCAGTATTTT

D: NA
V: TRBV5-1
J: TRBJ2-5
size: NA
CDR3: CASSLALAMETQYF
DNA: TGCGCCAGCAGCTTGGCCCTAGCGATGGAGACCCAGTACTTC

D: TRBD1
V: TRBV5-1
J: TRBJ1-2
size: once
CDR3: CASSLIPSGGGYTF
DNA: TGCGCCAGCAGCTTAATACCTTCAGGGGGTGGCTACACCTTC

D: TRBD2
V: TRBV10-3
J: TRBJ2-7
size: NA
CDR3: CAISGGTSGTSSYEQYF
DNA: TGTGCCATCAGTGGGGGGACTAGCGGAACCAGCTCCTACGAGCAGTACTTC

D: NA
V: TRBV28
J: TRBJ2-7
size: NA
CDR3: CASSHAVQGGYEQYF
DNA: TGTGCCAGCAGTCACGCCGTACAGGGTGGTTACGAGCAGTACTTC

D: TRBD1
V: TRBV30
J: TRBJ1-1
size: NA
CDR3: CAWSPRTGRTSFGEAFF
DNA: TGTGCCTGGAGTCCTCGGACAGGGCGGACTTCGTTTGGTGAAGCTTTCTTT

D: NA
V: TRBV30
J: TRBJ2-7
size: NA
CDR3: CAWTSSYEQYF
DNA: TGTGCCTGGACGAGCTCCTACGAGCAGTACTTC

D: NA
V: TRBV6-5
J: TRBJ2-2
size: NA
CDR3: CASNRIAGGGELFF
DNA: TGTGCCAGCAATCGCATTGCGGGCGGGGGGGAGCTGTTTTTT

D: NA
V: TRBV5-1
J: TRBJ2-2
size: few
CDR3: CASSLGTANTGELFF
DNA: TGCGCCAGCAGCTTGGGGACGGCGAACACCGGGGAGCTGTTTTTT

D: NA
V: TRBV28
J: TRBJ1-2
size: NA
CDR3: CASTPRGGLGGYTF
DNA: TGTGCCAGCACCCCTCGGGGAGGGCTTGGCGGCTACACCTTC

D: TRBD2
V: TRBV7-9
J: TRBJ2-3
size: NA
CDR3: CASTLQGTSVTDTQYF
DNA: TGTGCCAGCACCCTTCAGGGGACTAGCGTTACAGATACGCAGTATTTT

D: TRBD1
V: TRBV5-1
J: TRBJ1-2
size: NA
CDR3: CASSSVQGGNGYTF
DNA: TGCGCCAGCAGCTCTGTACAGGGGGGTAATGGCTACACCTTC

D: NA
V: TRBV21-1
J: TRBJ2-3
size: NA
CDR3: CASSKSRVRVLAGRPSTDTQYF
DNA: TGTGCCAGCAGCAAATCTAGGGTCAGGGTGCTAGCGGGTAGACCTAGCACAGATACGCAGTATTTT

D: TRBD1
V: TRBV30
J: TRBJ1-6
size: NA
CDR3: CAWTPPDRVNSSPLHF
DNA: TGTGCCTGGACTCCTCCCGACAGGGTAAATTCTTCACCCCTCCACTTT

D: TRBD1
V: TRBV5-5
J: TRBJ1-4
size: NA
CDR3: CASSPGQGGGGEKLFF
DNA: TGTGCCAGCAGCCCTGGACAGGGTGGGGGCGGTGAAAAACTGTTTTTT

D: TRBD1
V: TRBV7-2
J: TRBJ1-6
size: NA
CDR3: CASSLARDRGLQPLHF
DNA: TGTGCCAGCAGCTTAGCACGTGACAGGGGTTTGCAACCCCTCCACTTT

D: TRBD1
V: TRBV7-2
J: TRBJ1-6
size: NA
CDR3: CASSLEGQNSPLHF
DNA: TGTGCCAGCAGCTTAGAGGGACAGAATTCACCCCTCCACTTT

D: NA
V: TRBV19
J: TRBJ2-7
size: NA
CDR3: CASSIRGPYEQYF
DNA: TGTGCCAGTAGTATACGGGGTCCCTACGAGCAGTACTTC

D: NA
V: TRBV5-1
J: TRBJ2-2
size: NA
CDR3: CASKQSTGELFF
DNA: TGCGCCAGCAAACAGAGCACCGGGGAGCTGTTTTTT

D: NA
V: TRBV21-1
J: TRBJ2-7
size: NA
CDR3: CASSTPYNRTGRRYEQYF
DNA: TGTGCCAGCAGCACTCCTTATAACCGGACAGGGAGGCGCTACGAGCAGTACTTC

D: NA
V: TRBV5-5
J: TRBJ2-7
size: NA
CDR3: CASSLAALSSYEQYF
DNA: TGTGCCAGCAGCTTGGCGGCACTGAGCTCCTACGAGCAGTACTTC

D: NA
V: TRBV30
J: TRBJ1-5
size: NA
CDR3: CAWSVGGHFNQPQHF
DNA: TGTGCCTGGAGTGTAGGAGGACACTTCAATCAGCCCCAGCATTTT

D: TRBD2
V: TRBV20-1
J: TRBJ2-1
size: once
CDR3: CSASLWGGGSYNEQFF
DNA: TGCAGTGCTAGTCTTTGGGGGGGAGGATCCTACAATGAGCAGTTCTTC

D: NA
V: TRBV5-1
J: TRBJ2-5
size: NA
CDR3: CASSLGLSGQETQYF
DNA: TGCGCCAGCAGCTTGGGACTAAGCGGGCAAGAGACCCAGTACTTC

D: NA
V: TRBV12-3/TRBV12-4
J: TRBJ1-4
size: once
CDR3: CASRRGDDEKLFF
DNA: TGTGCCAGCCGGAGGGGAGACGATGAAAAACTGTTTTTT

D: NA
V: TRBV19
J: TRBJ1-4
size: once
CDR3: CASSHPGGSNEKLFF
DNA: TGTGCCAGTAGTCACCCAGGCGGCAGTAATGAAAAACTGTTTTTT

D: TRBD2
V: TRBV11-3
J: TRBJ2-1
size: few
CDR3: CASSFAPSGVRNEQFF
DNA: TGTGCCAGCAGTTTTGCCCCAAGCGGGGTGCGGAATGAGCAGTTCTTC